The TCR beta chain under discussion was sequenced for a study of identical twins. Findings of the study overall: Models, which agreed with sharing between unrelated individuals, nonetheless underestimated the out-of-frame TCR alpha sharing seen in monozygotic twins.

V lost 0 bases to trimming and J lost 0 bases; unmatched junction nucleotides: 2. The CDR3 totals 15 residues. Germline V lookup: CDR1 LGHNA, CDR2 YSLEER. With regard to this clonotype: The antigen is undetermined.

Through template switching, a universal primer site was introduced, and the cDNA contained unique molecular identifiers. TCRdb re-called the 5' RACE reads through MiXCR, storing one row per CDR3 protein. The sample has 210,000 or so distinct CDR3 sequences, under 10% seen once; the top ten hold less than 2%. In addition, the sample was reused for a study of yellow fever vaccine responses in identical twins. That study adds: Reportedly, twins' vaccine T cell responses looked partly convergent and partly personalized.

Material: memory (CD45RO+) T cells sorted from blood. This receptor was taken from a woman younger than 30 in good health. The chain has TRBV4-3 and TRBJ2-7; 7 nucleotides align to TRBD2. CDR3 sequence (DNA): TGCGCCAGCAGCCAAGATTCGGGGGGCTCCTACGAGCAGTACTTC. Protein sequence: CASSQDSGGSYEQYF.